This TCR beta chain emerged from a study of blood T cell repertoires in COVID-19. The repertoire was sequenced with immunoSEQ multiplex PCR; TCRdb's copy has only in-frame clones and lacks some. Of 260,000 or so clones listed, about 83% are singletons. Germline V lookup: CDR1 SGDLS, CDR2 YYNGEE. Trimming cost V 3 bases and J 1 base; bases outside gene matches: 4. CDR3 length: 16 amino acids. The chain recombines TRBV9 with TRBJ1-1; 12 bases are a match to TRBD1. Sequenced input: PBMCs or T cells enriched from blood (not recorded which). The sequence derives from a woman between 40 and 50 years old who had been exposed to COVID-19. The CDR3 spells CASSGPGQGANTEAFF. The CDR3, as DNA: TGTGCCAGCAGCGGGCCGGGACAGGGGGCGAACACTGAAGCTTTCTTT.